This T cell receptor beta chain was retrieved from a study of neurological immune-mediated disorders. The CDR3 is made up of 14 amino acids. By sample fraction, this clonotype is medium-sized. TCRdb used MiXCR to reprocess the 5' RACE reads, holding one entry per CDR3 protein. Of about 27,000 distinct CDR3 sequences listed, 3.3% were seen once; the top ten hold approximately 6.7%. Sequenced sample: PBMCs. The rearrangement joins TRBV21-1 to TRBJ2-2; the table's D call, TRBD1, has no DNA check behind it. TRBV21-1 is a pseudogene. This clonotype was sampled from a woman aged 25 to 39 with multiple sclerosis. The CDR3 DNA reads TGTGCCACCCTTGAGGGGGCTTTAACCGGGGAGCTGTTTTTT. Translation gives CATLEGALTGELFF.